Listed below are T cell receptor beta chains from one sample, sequenced in a study of response to subunit inactivated influenza vaccine. TCRdb reprocessed the RT-PCR reads via MiXCR and lists one record per CDR3 protein. This sample has approximately 230,000 distinct CDR3 sequences; about 12% occur once, and the top ten carry more than 7%. Sequencing used non-naive T cells sorted from PBMCs, obtained 14 to 15 days before vaccination. All receptors come from a man between 50 and 59 years old who received an inactivated influenza vaccine. The CDR3 runs from the conserved cysteine through the conserved F or W. Only some rows state a clone size, as once, few, many or a class for expanded clones.

abundance: .
v_gene: TRBV10-3
CDR3aa: CAINRGLARNTGELFF

abundance: few
v_gene: TRBV5-1
CDR3aa: CASSQLAGVGGETQYF

abundance: .
v_gene: TRBV19
CDR3aa: CASSLYSTVKANQPQHF

abundance: .
v_gene: TRBV9
CDR3aa: CASEAGLSGELFF

abundance: many
v_gene: TRBV29-1
CDR3aa: CSVGLAGEQYF

abundance: .
v_gene: TRBV5-1
CDR3aa: CASSPQGRGYEQYF

abundance: .
v_gene: TRBV18
CDR3aa: CASSPEGLAELETQYF

abundance: .
v_gene: TRBV6-5
CDR3aa: CASSYRTGEDTQYF

abundance: many
v_gene: TRBV29-1
CDR3aa: CSVVTEGTEAFF

abundance: .
v_gene: TRBV27
CDR3aa: CASSFAGTTPYEQYF

abundance: many
v_gene: TRBV11-3
CDR3aa: CASSTQQGYEQFF

abundance: few
v_gene: TRBV12-3/TRBV12-4
CDR3aa: CASSRQGVIRHPQHF

abundance: few
v_gene: TRBV14
CDR3aa: CASSQDLMETQYF

abundance: .
v_gene: TRBV3-1
CDR3aa: CASSRGLAGGSTDTQYF

abundance: few
v_gene: TRBV20-1
CDR3aa: CSAPDQTGGRTDTQYF

abundance: .
v_gene: TRBV6-2/TRBV6-3
CDR3aa: CASSLRQGIGSYNEQFF

abundance: .
v_gene: TRBV5-5
CDR3aa: CASSLVGRWGETQYF

abundance: .
v_gene: TRBV12-2
CDR3aa: CASRLDGLVEGTQYF

abundance: .
v_gene: TRBV30
CDR3aa: CAWEGQGGETQYF

abundance: .
v_gene: TRBV11-2
CDR3aa: CASSASEPPYEQYF

abundance: many
v_gene: TRBV28
CDR3aa: CASSLAGASGELFF

abundance: few
v_gene: TRBV5-1
CDR3aa: CASSLEGQGFLSDTQYF

abundance: many
v_gene: TRBV4-3
CDR3aa: CASSTSSGNTIYF

abundance: few
v_gene: TRBV20-1
CDR3aa: CSARNNLALSGGYNEQFF

abundance: many
v_gene: TRBV27
CDR3aa: CASSLLFDGGASGNEQYF

abundance: .
v_gene: TRBV18
CDR3aa: CASSPGQGRLNEQFF

abundance: many
v_gene: TRBV11-2
CDR3aa: CASSSRTGVAYNEQFF

abundance: few
v_gene: TRBV5-1
CDR3aa: CASSPPGTGGYEQYF

abundance: .
v_gene: TRBV2
CDR3aa: CASNLMVIRGSEQFF

abundance: few
v_gene: TRBV5-1
CDR3aa: CASSMSGPYNEQFF

abundance: few
v_gene: TRBV7-9
CDR3aa: CARPWDTGKQPQHF

abundance: .
v_gene: TRBV20-1
CDR3aa: CSASSGRLSYEQYF

abundance: .
v_gene: TRBV20-1
CDR3aa: CSPRDFTTYEQYF

abundance: few
v_gene: TRBV28
CDR3aa: CASSSEGALYGYTF